The 10 T cell receptor beta chains below were found in one sample sequenced in a study of CD8 T cells in ankylosing spondylitis. TCRdb ran MiXCR on the 5' RACE reads and lists one entry per CDR3 protein. The sample has about 230,000 distinct CDR3 sequences, less than 9.5% seen once. The sample comprised blood, either unsorted or a sorted T cell fraction (not recorded which). All receptors come from a female donor with ankylosing spondylitis or in good health (not recorded which).

This clonotype was found many times. J is TRBJ2-7 and V is TRBV29-1, with D unresolved. Deletions cut 2 bases from V and 6 bases from J, with 5 bases between. Looked up from germline, CDR1 is SQVTM and CDR2 is ANQGSEA. The CDR3 sequence is 10 residues long. The CDR3 loop is CSVELGEQYF. CDR3 nucleotide sequence: TGCAGCGTTGAATTAGGCGAGCAGTACTTC.

This clonotype was detected many times. The gene calls are TRBV20-1 and TRBJ2-7, with D possibly being TRBD1 (5 bases). Per germline, CDR1 DFQATT and CDR2 SNEGSKA (reference sequence). Between the trimmed V and J ends, which lost 6 bases and 0 bases, there was a span of 12 bases. The CDR3 is made up of 13 amino acids. The CDR3 region has the DNA TGCAGTGCATCTTCAGGGCCCTCCTACGAGCAGTACTTC. This sequence encodes CSASSGPSYEQYF.

This clonotype was recorded at least ten times. The rearrangement joins TRBV7-2 to TRBJ2-5; 9 positions match TRBD1. The junction had 2 bases not matched to a gene; V was cut back by 4 bases and J by 5 bases. The CDR3 totals 13 residues. Germline-derived CDR1 and CDR2 are SGHTA and FQGNSA. CDR3 sequence reads: CASSWDRVETQYF. The CDR3 DNA reads TGTGCCAGCAGCTGGGACAGGGTTGAGACCCAGTACTTC.

This clonotype was observed at least ten times. The CDR3, as DNA: TGCAGCGGTATGTCGGGAAACGAGCAGTACTTC. Residues: CSGMSGNEQYF. The chain links TRBV20-1 to TRBJ2-7; D perhaps matches TRBD2 (5 bases). Germline lookup yields CDR1 DFQATT and CDR2 SNEGSKA (reference sequence). The CDR3 is made up of 11 amino acids.

With regard to this clonotype: A read error may be the cause here, since a much bigger clone is one base away. The rearrangement links TRBV11-2 to TRBJ2-5; D is possibly TRBD2 (5 bases). The germline V gene encodes CDR1 SGHAT and CDR2 FQNNGV. Trimming removed 5 bases from V and 7 bases from J, with 23 bases in between. This CDR3 is built from 16 residues. CDR3 region: CASSLASRRGVWTQYF. The DNA for the CDR3 is TGTGCCAGCAGCCTGGCTAGCAGGAGAGGAGTGTGGACCCAGTACTTC.

This clonotype was found many times. The chain employs TRBV3-1 and TRBJ2-1; unclear D gene. Germline-derived CDR1 and CDR2 are LGHDT and YNNKEL (reference sequence). Trimming removed 0 bases from V and 0 bases from J, with 6 bases in between. This CDR3 contains 15 residues. As DNA, the CDR3 is TGTGCCAGCAGCCAAGATCTTATCTCCTACAATGAGCAGTTCTTC. This codes for CASSQDLISYNEQFF.

This clonotype appeared many times. CDR3 in DNA: TGTGCCAGCTCCGAACAGGGGGCGGCGATGGCCTACACCTTC. This codes for CASSEQGAAMAYTF. This rearrangement joins TRBV12-3 or TRBV12-4 to TRBJ1-2; 9 positions match TRBD1. The ends lost 8 bases at V and 10 bases at J; junction bases unmatched: 14. The CDR3 contains 14 residues.

This clonotype was seen at least ten times. The chain uses TRBV7-2 and TRBJ2-7; perhaps TRBD1 as D (5 bases). CDR3 length: 13 residues. V was trimmed by 5 bases and J by 5 bases, leaving 13 bases between them. The germline CDR1 and CDR2 sequences are SGHTA and FQGNSA. The CDR3 DNA follows: TGTGCCAGCAGCCGAGACAGTTCCCACGAGCAGTACTTC. Its protein product is CASSRDSSHEQYF.

This clonotype was detected ten times or more. J is TRBJ2-3 and V is TRBV5-1; unclear D gene. The CDR3 is 13 residues long. V dropped 5 bases and J dropped 2 bases, with 9 bases sitting between them. Germline loops: CDR1 SGHRS, CDR2 YFSETQ. In DNA, the CDR3 is TGCGCCAGCAGAGGTCGGAACACAGATACGCAGTATTTT. Translated: CASRGRNTDTQYF.

This clonotype appeared many times. This rearrangement joins TRBV20-1 to TRBJ2-5, with 9 bases identical to TRBD1. The junction had 8 bases not matched to a gene; V was cut back by 5 bases and J by 4 bases. The germline gives CDR1 DFQATT, CDR2 SNEGSKA (reference sequence). CDR3 length: 14 amino acids. CDR3 sequence: CSAGRDRARETQYF. The CDR3, as DNA: TGCAGTGCTGGGCGGGACAGGGCCAGAGAGACCCAGTACTTC.